Listed below are T cell receptor beta chains from one sample, sequenced in a study of blood T cell repertoires in COVID-19. Clones were read by immunoSEQ multiplex PCR, and TCRdb kept only the in-frame ones, dropping some. The sample lists about 56,000 clones, roughly 87% occurring once. The specimen sequenced was peripheral blood. The receptors shown here come from a woman aged 60-75 years with COVID-19, enrolled during active disease. Both conserved end residues are part of each CDR3. Size values are once, few and many counts, or a class for expanded clones, and some rows have none.

abundance	v_gene	CDR3aa
NA	TRBV2	CASVGTGDTEAFF
few	TRBV12-3/TRBV12-4	CASRYRNTEAFF
NA	TRBV5-6	CASSFGLGGGSNQPQHF
NA	TRBV7-6	CASSLVSGEWAYEQYF
NA	TRBV10-3	CAIRPGQTTSYNEQFF
NA	TRBV3-1/TRBV3-2	CASSQLQHYGYTF
NA	TRBV6-1	CASSLAGAGEETQYF
NA	TRBV21-1	CASSRGDRVNEQYF
NA	TRBV3-1/TRBV3-2	CASSQGLGQGRDSPLHF
NA	TRBV30	CAWSYRDRGFQETQYF
NA	TRBV19	CASSKAGPTEAFF
NA	TRBV18	CASSPSRGLDEQYF
NA	TRBV15	CATSREGQYNEQFF
NA	TRBV5-1	CASSLGDRYQETQYF
NA	TRBV7-2	CASSLVGGGETQYF
NA	TRBV12-3/TRBV12-4	CASSLVRVQTQYF
NA	TRBV10-3	CAISPAEYSYNEQFF
few	TRBV7-2	CASSPGRAETYTF
NA	TRBV6-4	CASSDQAGGGDTQYF
NA	TRBV7-2	CASSLIRGNTEAFF
once	TRBV7-9	CASSLVAPGTGELFF
few	TRBV5-5	CASSLTVTDTQYF
once	TRBV7-9	CASSLREEGAAFF
few	TRBV27	CASSAQTKQPQHF
NA	TRBV18	CASSPPVGEAFF
NA	TRBV6-5	CVSEGRTEAFF
NA	TRBV20-1	CSASADTGNEQYF
few	TRBV7-9	CASSLRDRGYNSPLHF
NA	TRBV3-1/TRBV3-2	CASSPGHAAGNTEAFF
NA	TRBV2	CASSDSSMAQPQHF
NA	TRBV6-2/TRBV6-3	CASSYIYEQYF
NA	TRBV5-4	CASSGDRGNYGYTF
NA	TRBV5-6	CASSFPDGRARNSPLHF
NA	TRBV10-3	CAIRTSVPPTNTEAFF
NA	TRBV12-3/TRBV12-4	CASSFTGEETQYF
NA	TRBV7-9	CASSFGSNNSPLHF
NA	TRBV19	CASSSGQGTGELFF
NA	TRBV2	CASSWDRRGTGELFF
NA	TRBV21-1	CASSKSGGYNSPLHF
NA	TRBV10-2	CASSAFEAGGTYEQYF
NA	TRBV6-5	CASSRYGQIIDGYTF
NA	TRBV7-8	CASVRGGVSSGANVLTF
NA	TRBV28	CASSFLAGGPNEQYF